The 10 T cell receptor beta chains presented below share a single source sample, sequenced in a study of cytomegalovirus exposure and HLA in healthy donors. TCRdb's copy holds only in-frame clones and misses some; the assay was immunoSEQ multiplex PCR. This repertoire shows 150,000 to 200,000 clones, 85% found once; its top ten account for around 2.5%. Sequenced sample: PBMCs. Source of these receptors: a man aged 25-40 years in good health and CMV-seropositive.

V is TRBV11-2 and J is TRBJ2-2; D ambiguous. Germline-derived CDR1 and CDR2 are SGHAT and FQNNGV. This CDR3 has 14 amino acids. The V end was cut by 5 bases, the J end by 3 bases, with 10 bases between. The CDR3 is CASSHSRDTGELFF. The CDR3 nucleotides read TGTGCCAGCAGCCATAGTCGGGACACCGGGGAGCTGTTTTTT.

The chain links TRBV4-3 to TRBJ2-7; the D gene is possibly TRBD1 (6 bases). V gave up 0 bases and J gave up 0 bases, with 12 bases separating them. The CDR3 runs 16 residues. From germline, CDR1 is LGHNA and CDR2 YSLEER. The CDR3 spells CASSQDGDTHSYEQYF. In DNA, the CDR3 is TGCGCCAGCAGCCAAGATGGGGACACACACTCCTACGAGCAGTACTTC.

V is TRBV2 and J is TRBJ2-3; 7 nucleotides agree with TRBD1. J lost 1 base, V lost 10 bases, and 17 bases had no gene match. CDR3 length: 17 residues. Germline loops: CDR1 SNHLY, CDR2 FYNNEI. The CDR3 spells CANPDRGPTGRTDTQYF. The CDR3 region has the DNA TGTGCCAACCCCGATCGGGGCCCGACAGGGCGCACAGATACGCAGTATTTT.

V and J are TRBV6-5 and TRBJ1-2; a possible D gene is TRBD1 (5 bases). This CDR3 is built from 13 residues. Germline V lookup: CDR1 MNHEY, CDR2 SVGAGI. The V and J ends lost 6 bases and 7 bases respectively, with 15 bases between them. CDR3: CASSLTGKVGYTF. For the CDR3, the DNA is TGTGCCAGCAGCCTTACAGGAAAGGTTGGCTACACCTTC.

CDR3 sequence reads: CASSMGRGAGTGELFF. The CDR3 DNA reads as TGTGCCAGTAGTATGGGGCGGGGGGCCGGCACCGGGGAGCTGTTTTTT. The chain links TRBV19 to TRBJ2-2; 8 bases fit TRBD2. Germline CDR1 and CDR2: LNHDA and SQIVND (reference sequence). The CDR3 spans 16 residues. J gave up 4 bases and V 3 bases, and 7 bases lay outside the gene matches. The full variable domain, its missing parts supplied by reference TRBV19 and TRBJ2-2, is DGGITQSPKYLFRKEGQNVTLSCEQNLNHDAMYWYRQDPGQGLRLIYYSQIVNDFQKGDIAEGYSVSREKKESFPLTVTSAQKNPTAFYLCASSMGRGAGTGELFFGEGSRLTVL.

This chain uses TRBV6-5 with TRBJ1-6; 8 bases map to TRBD1. The trim removed 3 bases at V and 10 bases at J, leaving 8 bases unmatched. Germline V gene sequence: CDR1 MNHEY, CDR2 SVGAGI. The CDR3 totals 15 residues. The DNA of the CDR3 is TGTGCCAGCAGTTATCAGGGGGCTCCGGTGTCACCCCTCCACTTT. As protein: CASSYQGAPVSPLHF.

The rearrangement uses TRBV15 and TRBJ2-7, with D perhaps TRBD1 (5 bases). This CDR3 comprises 14 residues. Germline V gene data show CDR1 as LNHNV and CDR2 as YYDKDF (reference sequence). Trimming removed 1 base from V and 7 bases from J, with 14 bases in between. CDR3 DNA sequence: TGTGCCACCAGCAGAGTCACAGGATTTATGGAGCAGTACTTC. Encoded protein: CATSRVTGFMEQYF.

This clone was seen just once. The chain combines TRBV1 with TRBJ2-1; the table's D call of TRBD2 was not tested on the DNA. TRBV1 is a listed pseudogene. The CDR3 sequence is 18 residues long. CDR3 in DNA: TGCACCAGCAGCCAAGAAACTGCCCCGGGACTAGCTTACAATGAGCAGTTCTTC. Amino acid sequence: CTSSQETAPGLAYNEQFF.

This chain connects TRBV5-4 to TRBJ2-5; TRBD1 agrees at 10 bases. CDR1 and CDR2 (germline): SGHNT, YYREEE (reference sequence). The ends lost 4 bases at V and 0 bases at J; junction bases unmatched: 3. This CDR3 region has 15 residues. The CDR3 sequence: CASSLGQGYQETQYF. The CDR3 coding sequence is TGTGCCAGCAGCCTGGGACAGGGGTACCAAGAGACCCAGTACTTC.

This rearrangement joins TRBV9 to TRBJ2-3, with D unclear. Germline lookup yields CDR1 SGDLS and CDR2 YYNGEE. The ends were cut back, 0 bases at V and 1 base at J, with 6 bases in the middle. The CDR3 spans 14 residues. The CDR3 reads CASSVVGGTDTQYF. The CDR3 nucleotides are TGTGCCAGCAGCGTAGTCGGAGGCACAGATACGCAGTATTTT. Complete variable domain (other parts from reference TRBV9 and TRBJ2-3): DSGVTQTPKHLITATGQRVTLRCSPRSGDLSVYWYQQSLDQGLQFLIQYYNGEERAKGNILERFSAQQFPDLHSELNLSSLELGDSALYFCASSVVGGTDTQYFGPGTRLTVL.